This TCR beta chain was identified during a study of blood T cell repertoires in COVID-19. Study overall: Donors in the United States, Italy and Spain gave samples during acute or convalescent COVID-19. PBMCs, B-cell-depleted T cells, or T cells provided the cDNA or gDNA that made up the material.

Original methodology: Estimation of nucleated cell counts was performed using reference gene primer amplification. Data came from immunoSEQ multiplex PCR; TCRdb stores just in-frame clones and leaves some out. Clonal size and the V and J genes are those of that table, whereas D and trimming came from the DNA. The sample includes about 220,000 clones, 70% to 85% seen only once; the top ten take 1.3%. V was cut by 1 base and J by 2 bases, with 6 bases left in between. This CDR3 has 13 amino acids. Looked up from germline, CDR1 is GTSNPN and CDR2 is SVGIG (reference sequence). As to this clone: This sample also contains other DNA sequences that code for the same CDR3.

Donors were grouped by their self-reported clinical history. The source material was PBMCs or T cells enriched from blood (not recorded which). The TCR was taken from a woman in her thirties or forties with acute COVID-19. The chain carries TRBV30 and TRBJ1-5; D might be TRBD1 (5 bases). CDR3 amino acids: CAWSEQGNQPQHF. CDR3 nucleotides: TGTGCCTGGAGTGAACAGGGCAATCAGCCCCAGCATTTT.